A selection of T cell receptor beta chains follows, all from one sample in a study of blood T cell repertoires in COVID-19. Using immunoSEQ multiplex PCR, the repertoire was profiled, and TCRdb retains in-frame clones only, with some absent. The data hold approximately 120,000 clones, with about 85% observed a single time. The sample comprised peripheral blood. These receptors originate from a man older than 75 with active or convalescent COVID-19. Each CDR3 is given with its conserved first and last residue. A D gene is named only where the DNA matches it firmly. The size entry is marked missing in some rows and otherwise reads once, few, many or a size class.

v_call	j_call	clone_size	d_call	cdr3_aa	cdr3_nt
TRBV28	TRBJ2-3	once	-	CASSLRSPRTDTQYF	TGTGCCAGCAGTTTAAGGAGTCCTCGCACAGATACGCAGTATTTT
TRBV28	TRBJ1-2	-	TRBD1	CASSPPGTGLVDGYTF	TGTGCCAGCAGTCCCCCCGGGACAGGTCTAGTGGATGGCTACACCTTC
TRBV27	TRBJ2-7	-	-	CASSPSHRYEQYF	TGTGCCAGCAGCCCGTCCCACAGGTACGAGCAGTACTTC
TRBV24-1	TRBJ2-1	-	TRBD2	CATRRAGEYNEQFF	TGTGCCACCAGACGGGCGGGGGAATACAATGAGCAGTTCTTC
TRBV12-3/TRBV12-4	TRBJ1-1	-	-	CASSLGGSLNAFF	TGTGCCAGCAGTTTAGGCGGCAGCCTGAATGCTTTCTTT
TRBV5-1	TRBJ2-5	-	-	CASSLGAIGGETQYF	TGCGCCAGCAGCTTGGGGGCCATCGGAGGGGAGACCCAGTACTTC
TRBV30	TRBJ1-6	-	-	CAWSVGVASLHF	TGTGCCTGGAGTGTGGGAGTGGCATCCCTCCACTTT
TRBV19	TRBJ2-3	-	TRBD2	CASSMTIAGGPADTQYF	TGTGCCAGTAGTATGACGATAGCGGGAGGGCCAGCAGATACGCAGTATTTT
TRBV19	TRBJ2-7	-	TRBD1	CASSRGQGAYEQYF	TGTGCCAGTAGCCGCGGACAGGGGGCCTACGAGCAGTACTTC
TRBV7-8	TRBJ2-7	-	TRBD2	CASSHRSGGTWTYEQYF	TGTGCCAGCAGCCACCGTAGCGGGGGAACCTGGACGTACGAGCAGTACTTC
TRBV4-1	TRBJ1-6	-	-	CASSTRSPGQDNSPLHF	TGCGCCAGCAGCACCCGTTCACCGGGACAAGATAATTCACCCCTCCACTTT
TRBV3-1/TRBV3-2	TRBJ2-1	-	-	CASSQVGRYNEQFF	TGTGCCAGCAGCCAAGTCGGCAGGTACAATGAGCAGTTCTTC
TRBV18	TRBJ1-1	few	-	CASSPPRGTEAFF	TGTGCCAGCTCACCACCGCGGGGTACTGAAGCTTTCTTT
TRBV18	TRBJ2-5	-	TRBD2	CASSPPASGRARETQYF	TGTGCCAGCTCACCACCCGCTAGCGGGAGGGCCAGAGAGACCCAGTACTTC
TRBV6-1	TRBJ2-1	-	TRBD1	CASSDSGTDYNEQFF	TGTGCCAGCAGTGATTCCGGGACAGACTACAATGAGCAGTTCTTC
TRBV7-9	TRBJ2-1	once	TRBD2	CASSLWASGGHYNEQFF	TGTGCCAGCAGCTTATGGGCTAGCGGGGGCCACTACAATGAGCAGTTCTTC
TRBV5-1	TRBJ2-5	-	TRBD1	CASSSNPGTGSQETQYF	TGCGCCAGCAGCTCTAACCCCGGGACAGGGTCCCAAGAGACCCAGTACTTC
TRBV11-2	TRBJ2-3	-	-	CASSFNSVSTDTQYF	TGTGCCAGCAGTTTCAATAGTGTGAGCACAGATACGCAGTATTTT
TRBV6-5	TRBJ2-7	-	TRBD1	CASSYSTGAREQYF	TGTGCCAGCAGTTACTCGACAGGGGCCCGCGAGCAGTACTTC
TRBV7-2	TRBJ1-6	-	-	CASSQTSGEQPLHF	TGTGCCAGCAGCCAAACCTCAGGGGAGCAACCCCTCCACTTT
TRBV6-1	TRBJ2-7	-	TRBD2	CASSETSGGSDEQYF	TGTGCCAGCAGTGAGACTAGCGGGGGAAGCGACGAGCAGTACTTC
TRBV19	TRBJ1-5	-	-	CASRRLGPIVQPQHF	TGTGCCAGTAGGAGATTGGGGCCAATCGTTCAGCCCCAGCATTTT
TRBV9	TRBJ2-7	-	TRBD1	CASSPQGQGIYEQYF	TGTGCCAGCAGCCCGCAGGGACAGGGAATCTACGAGCAGTACTTC
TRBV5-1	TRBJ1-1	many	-	CASSLNSGRNTEAFF	TGCGCCAGCAGCTTGAACTCGGGGAGGAACACTGAAGCTTTCTTT
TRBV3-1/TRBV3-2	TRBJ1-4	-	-	CASSPDGRGRFGKLFF	TGTGCCAGCAGCCCGGACGGGAGAGGGCGGTTCGGAAAACTGTTTTTT
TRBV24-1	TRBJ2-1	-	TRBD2	CATSVVSGGRNEQFF	TGTGCCACCAGTGTCGTTAGCGGGGGGAGGAATGAGCAGTTCTTC
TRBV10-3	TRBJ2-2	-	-	CAITQSLAASAGELFF	TGTGCCATCACTCAGTCGTTGGCAGCGTCGGCCGGGGAGCTGTTTTTT
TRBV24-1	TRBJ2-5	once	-	CATSDWGGGETQYF	TGTGCCACCAGTGATTGGGGAGGGGGAGAGACCCAGTACTTC
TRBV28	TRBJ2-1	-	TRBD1	CASSSTGGGGEQFF	TGTGCCAGCAGTTCGACAGGGGGCGGGGGTGAGCAGTTCTTC
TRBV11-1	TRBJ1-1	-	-	CASSLVQGNTEAFF	TGTGCCAGCAGCTTAGTACAGGGGAACACTGAAGCTTTCTTT
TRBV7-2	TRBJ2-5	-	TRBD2	CASSSRRTSGGAEETQYF	TGTGCCAGCAGCTCCAGGAGGACTAGCGGGGGGGCGGAAGAGACCCAGTACTTC
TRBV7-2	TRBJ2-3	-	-	CASSLVAEVQTTQYF	TGTGCCAGCAGCTTAGTAGCGGAGGTGCAGACCACGCAGTATTTT
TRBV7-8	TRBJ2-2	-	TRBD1	CASSFQGRGEGQWELFF	TGTGCCAGCAGCTTCCAGGGACGGGGCGAGGGACAGTGGGAGCTGTTTTTT
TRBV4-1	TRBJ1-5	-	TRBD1	CASSPTRDRGNQPQHF	TGCGCCAGCAGCCCCACCCGGGACAGGGGCAATCAGCCCCAGCATTTT
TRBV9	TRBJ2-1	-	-	CASSVSASQRGEQFF	TGTGCCAGCAGCGTATCGGCTAGTCAGAGAGGTGAGCAGTTCTTC
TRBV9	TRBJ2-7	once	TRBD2	CASSARPSLGGEQYF	TGTGCCAGCAGCGCACGTCCCAGCCTCGGGGGGGAGCAGTACTTC
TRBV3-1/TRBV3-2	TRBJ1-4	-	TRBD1	CASGTPIWDSQGKLFF	TGTGCCAGCGGCACCCCCATCTGGGACAGCCAAGGAAAACTGTTTTTT
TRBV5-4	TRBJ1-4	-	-	CASSVEKHTEKLFF	TGTGCCAGCAGCGTGGAGAAGCATACCGAAAAACTGTTTTTT
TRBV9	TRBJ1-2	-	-	CASSVEPQGQTYGYTF	TGTGCCAGCAGCGTAGAGCCCCAGGGACAAACCTATGGCTACACCTTC
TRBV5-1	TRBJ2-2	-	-	CASSWDGGRTGELFF	TGCGCCAGCAGCTGGGACGGGGGGCGGACCGGGGAGCTGTTTTTT
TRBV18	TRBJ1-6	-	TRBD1	CASSPGTGILGSPLHF	TGTGCCAGCTCACCCGGGACAGGGATCTTGGGTTCACCCCTCCACTTT
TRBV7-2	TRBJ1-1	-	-	CASSLGPTGNEAFF	TGTGCCAGCAGCTTAGGCCCAACAGGTAATGAAGCTTTCTTT
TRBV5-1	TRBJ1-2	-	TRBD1	CASSLEGQGMANYGYTF	TGCGCCAGCAGCTTGGAGGGACAGGGGATGGCTAACTATGGCTACACCTTC
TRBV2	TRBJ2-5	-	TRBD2	CASSEIRARRGGSETQYF	TGTGCCAGCAGTGAAATCCGCGCCCGGCGGGGGGGGTCCGAGACCCAGTACTTC
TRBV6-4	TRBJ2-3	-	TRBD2	CASSWTSGSEDTQYF	TGTGCCAGCAGCTGGACTAGCGGGAGCGAAGATACGCAGTATTTT
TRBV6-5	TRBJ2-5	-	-	CASSYSTGHLGETQYF	TGTGCCAGCAGTTACTCGACAGGACACCTTGGGGAGACCCAGTACTTC
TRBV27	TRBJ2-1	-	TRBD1	CASSSPGTGGTNEQFF	TGTGCCAGCAGTTCCCCAGGGACAGGGGGCACGAATGAGCAGTTCTTC
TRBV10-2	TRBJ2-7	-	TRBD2	CATFEAGGGHEQYF	TGCGCCACCTTTGAGGCGGGGGGAGGCCACGAGCAGTACTTC
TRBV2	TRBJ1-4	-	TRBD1	CASNRDRVNEKLFF	TGTGCCAGCAACCGGGACAGGGTGAATGAAAAACTGTTTTTT
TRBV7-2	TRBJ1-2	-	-	CASSFEGSGPLDYGYTF	TGTGCCAGCAGCTTCGAAGGGTCAGGGCCCCTTGACTATGGCTACACCTTC
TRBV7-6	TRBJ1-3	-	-	CARRPRVRSGNTIYF	TGTGCCAGAAGACCCAGGGTACGGTCTGGAAACACCATATATTTT
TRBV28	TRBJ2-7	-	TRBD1	CASSAVGQGTYEQYF	TGTGCCAGCAGCGCTGTGGGACAGGGCACCTACGAGCAGTACTTC
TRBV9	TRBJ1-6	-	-	CASSVGLEGGNSPLHF	TGTGCCAGCAGCGTAGGTTTGGAGGGAGGTAATTCACCCCTCCACTTT
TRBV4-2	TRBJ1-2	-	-	CASSQETAELNYGYTF	TGTGCCAGCAGCCAAGAAACAGCAGAATTAAACTATGGCTACACCTTC
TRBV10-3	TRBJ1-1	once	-	CAISDSTANTEAFF	TGTGCCATCAGTGACTCGACAGCGAACACTGAAGCTTTCTTT
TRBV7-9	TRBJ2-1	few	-	CASSPPLRAYSYNEQFF	TGTGCCAGCAGCCCCCCCTTGCGGGCTTACTCCTACAATGAGCAGTTCTTC